This T cell receptor beta chain was captured in a study of prognosis after radiotherapy for stage I lung cancer. In regard to this clonotype: The junction and the germline gene differ at one end; a read error may be behind it.

The genomic DNA TCR beta CDR3 region underwent two rounds of multiplex PCR. Primers targeting each individual TRBV and TRBJ gene were applied in first-round PCR. TCRdb passed the multiplex PCR reads through MiXCR, listing each CDR3 protein once. The profile shows 10,000 to 15,000 distinct CDR3 sequences, approximately 45% of them singletons. CDR1 MNHNS and CDR2 SASEGT come from the germline V gene. The CDR3 consists of 16 residues. The genes are TRBV6-1 and TRBJ2-7, with a tentative D call TRBD2 (7 bases). This TCR derives from a donor aged 50 or older with non-small cell lung cancer. Sequencing was performed on PBMCs, taken before or after stereotactic body radiation therapy (not recorded which). CDR3 sequence: CASTTTRSGGENEHYF. The DNA for the CDR3 is TGTGCCAGCACCACTACTCGTTCGGGGGGCGAGAATGAGCATTACTTC.